These T cell receptor beta chains were read from a single sample in a study of cytomegalovirus exposure and HLA in healthy donors. The protocol was immunoSEQ multiplex PCR, while the TCRdb copy is restricted to in-frame clones and leaves out a portion. The table includes roughly 200,000 clones, approximately 80% detected once. The sample consisted of PBMCs. Receptor source: a boy aged 2 to 10 in good health and CMV-seronegative. Each CDR3 is given with its conserved first and last residue.

V gene,CDR3 protein
TRBV6-1,CASSEGQESSPLHF
TRBV2,CASTPDSGVTYEQYF
TRBV5-5,CASSLAAPDRAGYEQYF
TRBV19,CASSIRQGSNEQFF
TRBV27,CAGSLSPPSWTTSTDTQYF
TRBV6-5,CASSYARERGHEQYF
TRBV15,CATSRVDRSKSGYTF
TRBV19,CASSVLAWRSTDTQYF
TRBV11-2,CASRTGTRGEQYF
TRBV6-5,CASSRQDLAYNEQFF
TRBV5-6,CASSLPGTGVYNEQFF
TRBV5-4,CASSLVAEGSNEQFF
TRBV30,CAWSIPGSQPQHF
TRBV15,CATSSQMSWETQYF
TRBV4-2,CASSGQGASLEAFF
TRBV11-2,CASSLDGTGLETQYF
TRBV6-5,CASTGNSGELFF
TRBV7-9,CSSSLVSGGYTDTQYF
TRBV14,CASSQDRTANTEAFF
TRBV6-5,CASKLGQGNTEAFF
TRBV6-5,CASNPRQGRAYEQYF
TRBV30,CAWRYLSSPLHF
TRBV4-1,CASSQDGQGETQYF
TRBV18,CASSPVRQISYNEQFF
TRBV7-9,CSSSFGTGNTEAFF
TRBV6-1,CASTPGTETQYF
TRBV5-1,CASSWGLAGDPASEQFF
TRBV30,CAWVTGQGLGSPLHF
TRBV5-1,CASGSTGDRETQYF
TRBV5-4,CASSFLGGVGYTF
TRBV5-1,CASSSLSGSDEQYF
TRBV13,CASSTGREGPQHF
TRBV9,CASSANRKGTEAFF
TRBV9,CASSVTGGGQQYF
TRBV2,CASSEKLASRSGELFF
TRBV25-1,CASSEPGLAGKQFF
TRBV7-6,CASSPSGTSGGFKYYEQYF